The clone carrying this T cell receptor (beta chain) was detected only once. TCRdb's table, derived via immunoSEQ multiplex PCR, lists solely in-frame clones and lacks some. The data show roughly 160,000 clones, 79% seen once. The V end was cut by 3 bases, the J end by 4 bases, with 7 bases between. CDR3 length: 13 amino acids. Per germline, CDR1 MNHEY and CDR2 SMNVEV (reference sequence). The data were obtained in a study of blood T cell repertoires in COVID-19. The overall study: From the United States, Italy and Spain came samples of acute and convalescent COVID-19. T cells, B-cell-depleted T cells, or PBMCs provided the cDNA or gDNA that served as material.

Sequencing was performed on peripheral blood. The sequence was collected from a woman in her sixties with COVID-19, enrolled during active disease. This chain joins TRBV27 and TRBJ1-3; D gene unclear. The CDR3 region has the DNA TGTGCCAGCAGTTTTAGGAGAGGAAACACCATATATTTT. Amino acid sequence: CASSFRRGNTIYF.